Listed below are T cell receptor beta chains from one sample, sequenced in a study of T-cell memory formation after mild COVID-19. TCRdb passed the 5' RACE reads through MiXCR, listing each CDR3 protein once. The sample lists a few hundred thousand distinct CDR3 sequences, 16% occurring once. Sequenced sample: PBMCs or a T cell subset sorted from them (not recorded which). The receptor source for this set is a man in his late teens or twenties who had mild COVID-19 (a few samples of this study predate the infection). Cell type and time point are not known. CDR3s include the opening cysteine and the closing phenylalanine or tryptophan. D genes are given only for firm matches. Clone sizes are given selectively: once, few, many, or a class where the clone is expanded.

abundance | j_gene | v_gene | d_gene | CDR3nt | CDR3aa
few | TRBJ1-2 | TRBV10-3 | NA | TGTGCCATCACCCCCGGGGGGGTCTATGGCTACACCTTC | CAITPGGVYGYTF
NA | TRBJ1-1 | TRBV19 | NA | TGTGCCAGTAGTATAGCCCCCCGGGGCACTGAAGCTTTCTTT | CASSIAPRGTEAFF
NA | TRBJ2-7 | TRBV6-1 | NA | TGTGCCAGCAGTGAAATCGAGGGCCTATCCTACGAGCAGTACTTC | CASSEIEGLSYEQYF
NA | TRBJ2-5 | TRBV4-1 | NA | TGCGCCAGCAGCCAAGATCGAGGGCCGCGTCCGGAGACCCAGTACTTC | CASSQDRGPRPETQYF
NA | TRBJ1-2 | TRBV27 | TRBD1 | TGTGCCAGCAGTTTTGGGGACAGGGTCAGTGGCTACACCTTC | CASSFGDRVSGYTF
NA | TRBJ2-5 | TRBV27 | TRBD1 | TGTGCCAGCCGCGACAGGGTAACACAAGAGACCCAGTACTTC | CASRDRVTQETQYF
NA | TRBJ2-1 | TRBV29-1 | NA | TGCAGCGCTACTTCGACCGCGGTAGACCCCTACAATGAGCAGTTCTTC | CSATSTAVDPYNEQFF
many | TRBJ2-1 | TRBV12-3/TRBV12-4 | TRBD2 | TGTGCCAGCAACATAGCGGGGGGGCACTACAATGAGCAGTTCTTC | CASNIAGGHYNEQFF
many | TRBJ2-3 | TRBV7-3 | NA | TGTGCCAGCAGCCGGGCAGGGCTCCCAGATACGCAGTATTTT | CASSRAGLPDTQYF
NA | TRBJ1-1 | TRBV29-1 | NA | TGCAGCGTTGAATGGGAGGGGGTGCGAGCTTTCTTT | CSVEWEGVRAFF
few | TRBJ1-1 | TRBV5-6 | NA | TGTGCCAGCAGGCGGGGATTCGACGATACTGAAGCTTTCTTT | CASRRGFDDTEAFF
many | TRBJ2-1 | TRBV4-1 | NA | TGCGCCAGCAGCGTCGGGGGAGTCTACAATGAGCAGTTCTTC | CASSVGGVYNEQFF
NA | TRBJ2-5 | TRBV20-1 | TRBD1 | TGCAGTGCTAGGTGGGGCAGGGGGAGTGAGACCCAGTACTTC | CSARWGRGSETQYF
NA | TRBJ1-2 | TRBV2 | NA | TGTGCCAGCATCTTTAGCGCCCTCTATGGCTACACCTTC | CASIFSALYGYTF
many | TRBJ1-2 | TRBV5-5 | TRBD1 | TGTGCCAGCAGCTTGGAGGGACAGGGGTCCCTGCGGCGCGGCTACACCTTC | CASSLEGQGSLRRGYTF
few | TRBJ2-7 | TRBV20-1 | TRBD1 | TGCAGTGCTACATCTCTCGGGACAGGGTTCCTCGGCGGGCAGTACTTC | CSATSLGTGFLGGQYF
few | TRBJ1-2 | TRBV28 | NA | TGTGCCAGCAGTCCAACCCAGGGCTATGGCTACACCTTC | CASSPTQGYGYTF
few | TRBJ2-2 | TRBV29-1 | NA | TGCAGCGTTGGGACTACTCTTACCGGGGAGCTGTTTTTT | CSVGTTLTGELFF
NA | TRBJ2-1 | TRBV5-6 | TRBD2 | TGTGCCAGCAGCCTGGGGAGGGTCAGTGAGCAGTTCTTC | CASSLGRVSEQFF
NA | TRBJ2-1 | TRBV10-2 | TRBD2 | TGCGCCAGCAGGATAGCGGGGAGCTCCTACAATGAGCAGTTCTTC | CASRIAGSSYNEQFF
NA | TRBJ2-5 | TRBV11-1 | TRBD2 | TGTGCCAGCAGCCGGCACGTCCTAGCGGAAGAGACCCAGTACTTC | CASSRHVLAEETQYF
once | TRBJ1-1 | TRBV6-5 | NA | TGTGCCAGCAGTTACGGGCCGCCGAACACTGAAGCTTTCTTT | CASSYGPPNTEAFF
once | TRBJ1-4 | TRBV5-1 | NA | TGCGCCAGCAGCTTGGACGAACCTCAGGGGGAAAAACTGTTTTTT | CASSLDEPQGEKLFF
few | TRBJ2-5 | TRBV5-1 | TRBD2 | TGCGCCAGCAGCTTGTACCTAGCGGGGCTGCAAGAGACCCAGTACTTC | CASSLYLAGLQETQYF
NA | TRBJ1-2 | TRBV12-5 | NA | TGTGCTAGTGGTTTGGTTTCGGACAGCTATGGCTACACCTTC | CASGLVSDSYGYTF
few | TRBJ2-1 | TRBV12-3/TRBV12-4 | NA | TGTGCCAGCAGTTTGGGGTGGGAGCAGTTCTTC | CASSLGWEQFF
NA | TRBJ2-6 | TRBV7-2 | NA | TGTGCCAGCAGCTCGGGTTCGGGGGCTGGGGCCAACGTCCTGACTTTC | CASSSGSGAGANVLTF
few | TRBJ2-3 | TRBV10-2 | NA | TGCGCCAGCAGTGATCCTGCGGGCCGGGGACCTAGCACAGATACGCAGTATTTT | CASSDPAGRGPSTDTQYF
many | TRBJ1-1 | TRBV3-1 | NA | TGTGCCAGCAGCCAAGTCAGAAACACTGAAGCTTTCTTT | CASSQVRNTEAFF
NA | TRBJ2-2 | TRBV28 | NA | TGTGCCAGCAACTCTCGGGGCTCGAACACCGGGGAGCTGTTTTTT | CASNSRGSNTGELFF
NA | TRBJ2-4 | TRBV7-9 | TRBD1 | TGTGCCAGCAGCTCCGGGACAGGGGATGCCAAAAACATTCAGTACTTC | CASSSGTGDAKNIQYF
few | TRBJ2-2 | TRBV11-2 | TRBD2 | TGTGCCAGCAGCTTAGAAGCGGGGGGGCTCGAGGAGCTGTTTTTT | CASSLEAGGLEELFF
many | TRBJ2-5 | TRBV5-4 | NA | TGTGCCAGCAGCCCGCGCGGACAGCAATCTAAAGAGACCCAGTACTTC | CASSPRGQQSKETQYF
NA | TRBJ2-3 | TRBV7-6 | NA | TGTGCCAGCAGCTTAGTAGGGAGCGCCGCAGATACGCAGTATTTT | CASSLVGSAADTQYF
few | TRBJ2-3 | TRBV7-6 | NA | TGTGCCAGCAGCCATAGGGGAGGCACAGATACGCAGTATTTT | CASSHRGGTDTQYF
many | TRBJ2-3 | TRBV5-1 | TRBD2 | TGCGCCAGCAGCTCGGGGACTAGCGGCACAGATACGCAGTATTTT | CASSSGTSGTDTQYF
many | TRBJ2-3 | TRBV1 | NA | TGCACCAGCAGCGTAGGGACTAGCGGGGGGCAGACAGATACGCAGTATTTT | CTSSVGTSGGQTDTQYF
NA | TRBJ2-5 | TRBV12-5 | TRBD1 | TGTGCTAGTGGTTTGGTAGCTCAGGGGGCAGGAGAGACCCAGTACTTC | CASGLVAQGAGETQYF
NA | TRBJ2-2 | TRBV4-3 | TRBD2 | TGCGCCAGCAGCCAAGATCCCGGACTAGAGGCCGGGGAGCTGTTTTTT | CASSQDPGLEAGELFF
few | TRBJ1-1 | TRBV7-6 | NA | TGTGCCAGCAGCTTAGGGGCCGGTAGAGCAGAAGCTTTCTTT | CASSLGAGRAEAFF
NA | TRBJ2-1 | TRBV18 | TRBD2 | TGTGCCAGCTCACCTGGTAGCGGGGGGTTCTATGAGCAGTTCTTC | CASSPGSGGFYEQFF
NA | TRBJ1-2 | TRBV2 | TRBD1 | TGTGCCAGCAGGGAAAGGACAGGGACGAAGGGCTACACCTTC | CASRERTGTKGYTF
few | TRBJ2-1 | TRBV6-2/TRBV6-3 | TRBD2 | TGTGCCAGCAGAAAGACTAGCGGAACCAATGAGCAGTTCTTC | CASRKTSGTNEQFF
few | TRBJ1-4 | TRBV12-3/TRBV12-4 | NA | TGTGCCAGCCTGAGCAGGACCTCAGCTAATGAAAAACTGTTTTTT | CASLSRTSANEKLFF
NA | TRBJ1-2 | TRBV20-1 | NA | TGCAGTGGCTGGGCAGCTAACTATGGCTACACCTTC | CSGWAANYGYTF
once | TRBJ2-2 | TRBV29-1 | NA | TGCAGCGTTGCCGGGACGGCCGCCGGGGAGCTGTTTTTT | CSVAGTAAGELFF
few | TRBJ2-2 | TRBV29-1 | NA | TGCAGCGCCATCACCGGGGAGCTGTTTTTT | CSAITGELFF
NA | TRBJ1-1 | TRBV7-9 | NA | TGTGCCAGCAGCTTAAAGGGACTCTGGAGAGCTTTCTTT | CASSLKGLWRAFF
few | TRBJ1-5 | TRBV27 | NA | TGTGCCAGCAGTCCACTGGGTTGGGACATAGATAGCAATCAGCCCCAGCATTTT | CASSPLGWDIDSNQPQHF
once | TRBJ1-1 | TRBV12-3/TRBV12-4 | NA | TGTGCCAGCAGTTTTAATAACTGGCGCACTGAAGCTTTCTTT | CASSFNNWRTEAFF
NA | TRBJ1-2 | TRBV6-5 | NA | TGTGCCAGCAGACAGGGATGGGGCTACACCTTC | CASRQGWGYTF
few | TRBJ1-2 | TRBV28 | NA | TGTGCCAGCAGTTTCGCGTCGTCCAGGGGTCGTGGCTACACCTTC | CASSFASSRGRGYTF
NA | TRBJ2-3 | TRBV28 | TRBD1 | TGTGCCAGCAGTTCCTCCAGGGCAGGGGACAGAGATACGCAGTATTTT | CASSSSRAGDRDTQYF
NA | TRBJ2-7 | TRBV6-2/TRBV6-3 | NA | TGTGCCAGCATCTATTATCGACTAGGTGGCTACGAGCAGTACTTC | CASIYYRLGGYEQYF